This is a list of T cell receptor beta chains from one sample in a study of blood T cell repertoires in COVID-19. Sequencing used immunoSEQ multiplex PCR; TCRdb keeps in-frame clones, though not all of them. The table shows a few hundred thousand clones, with around 89% occurring only once. What was sequenced was PBMCs or T cells enriched from blood (not recorded which). The receptors come from a man in his forties who had recovered from COVID-19. CDR3s include the opening cysteine and the closing phenylalanine or tryptophan. The D gene is left open where the match is weak. For some rows the clone size is stated as once, few or many, or as a class when expanded; others skip it.

v_call: TRBV6-5
clone_size: -
d_call: TRBD1
j_call: TRBJ2-7
cdr3_aa: CASSLGGTGYYEQYF
cdr3_nt: TGTGCCAGCAGCCTTGGCGGGACAGGGTACTACGAGCAGTACTTC

v_call: TRBV19
clone_size: -
d_call: -
j_call: TRBJ2-1
cdr3_aa: CASSIWGVYNEQFF
cdr3_nt: TGTGCCAGTAGTATTTGGGGAGTCTACAATGAGCAGTTCTTC

v_call: TRBV27
clone_size: -
d_call: TRBD1
j_call: TRBJ1-5
cdr3_aa: CASSSGTGALYSNQPQHF
cdr3_nt: TGTGCCAGCAGTTCCGGGACAGGGGCCCTGTATAGCAATCAGCCCCAGCATTTT

v_call: TRBV5-1
clone_size: -
d_call: -
j_call: TRBJ2-3
cdr3_aa: CASRERNTDTQYF
cdr3_nt: TGCGCCAGCAGGGAGCGGAACACAGATACGCAGTATTTT

v_call: TRBV25-1
clone_size: -
d_call: TRBD1
j_call: TRBJ1-1
cdr3_aa: CASTPGGWNTEAFF
cdr3_nt: TGTGCCAGCACCCCAGGGGGATGGAACACTGAAGCTTTCTTT

v_call: TRBV4-1
clone_size: -
d_call: -
j_call: TRBJ2-7
cdr3_aa: CASSPTGTAVFYEQYF
cdr3_nt: TGCGCCAGCAGCCCCACCGGGACTGCTGTATTCTACGAGCAGTACTTC

v_call: TRBV15
clone_size: -
d_call: -
j_call: TRBJ2-2
cdr3_aa: CATSRERGGELFF
cdr3_nt: TGTGCCACCAGCAGAGAAAGGGGCGGGGAGCTGTTTTTT

v_call: TRBV10-3
clone_size: -
d_call: -
j_call: TRBJ1-1
cdr3_aa: CAISGGQGGAFF
cdr3_nt: TGTGCCATCAGTGGGGGGCAAGGAGGAGCTTTCTTT

v_call: TRBV5-1
clone_size: -
d_call: TRBD2
j_call: TRBJ2-4
cdr3_aa: CASSLRGLAVPEVKNIQYF
cdr3_nt: TGCGCCAGCAGCTTGCGGGGACTAGCGGTTCCAGAAGTCAAAAACATTCAGTACTTC

v_call: TRBV29-1
clone_size: once
d_call: TRBD2
j_call: TRBJ2-5
cdr3_aa: CSVDGLAGPTEETQYF
cdr3_nt: TGCAGCGTTGATGGGCTAGCGGGGCCTACTGAAGAGACCCAGTACTTC

v_call: TRBV30
clone_size: -
d_call: TRBD1
j_call: TRBJ2-2
cdr3_aa: CAWTTGVGELFF
cdr3_nt: TGTGCCTGGACGACAGGGGTCGGGGAGCTGTTTTTT

v_call: TRBV6-4
clone_size: few
d_call: TRBD1
j_call: TRBJ2-2
cdr3_aa: CASSPIPQGLAGELFF
cdr3_nt: TGTGCCAGCAGTCCGATTCCACAGGGGTTGGCCGGGGAGCTGTTTTTT

v_call: TRBV7-6
clone_size: few
d_call: -
j_call: TRBJ2-7
cdr3_aa: CASIGQGGNEQYF
cdr3_nt: TGTGCCAGCATTGGGCAGGGAGGCAACGAGCAGTACTTC

v_call: TRBV13
clone_size: -
d_call: -
j_call: TRBJ1-3
cdr3_aa: CASSLGFLSSGNTIYF
cdr3_nt: TGTGCCAGCAGCTTAGGGTTTTTGAGCTCTGGAAACACCATATATTTT

v_call: TRBV5-1
clone_size: -
d_call: TRBD2
j_call: TRBJ2-1
cdr3_aa: CASSASSGRDNEQFF
cdr3_nt: TGCGCCAGCAGCGCGTCTAGCGGGAGGGACAATGAGCAGTTCTTC

v_call: TRBV5-6
clone_size: -
d_call: -
j_call: TRBJ2-7
cdr3_aa: CASSLYDKSYEQYF
cdr3_nt: TGTGCCAGCAGCTTGTACGACAAGTCCTACGAGCAGTACTTC

v_call: TRBV29-1
clone_size: once
d_call: TRBD1
j_call: TRBJ2-7
cdr3_aa: CSGTGTGSYEQYF
cdr3_nt: TGCAGCGGGACCGGGACAGGGTCGTACGAGCAGTACTTC

v_call: TRBV7-6
clone_size: -
d_call: TRBD2
j_call: TRBJ2-3
cdr3_aa: CASSSGLVQFTDTQYF
cdr3_nt: TGTGCCAGCAGCTCCGGACTAGTTCAATTCACAGATACGCAGTATTTT

v_call: TRBV7-2
clone_size: once
d_call: TRBD1
j_call: TRBJ1-6
cdr3_aa: CASSLRDRNSPLHF
cdr3_nt: TGTGCCAGCAGCTTGAGGGACAGAAATTCACCCCTCCACTTT

v_call: TRBV7-2
clone_size: once
d_call: -
j_call: TRBJ1-6
cdr3_aa: CASSLIGAYNSPLHF
cdr3_nt: TGTGCCAGCAGCTTAATCGGAGCCTATAATTCACCCCTCCACTTT

v_call: TRBV5-4
clone_size: -
d_call: -
j_call: TRBJ1-2
cdr3_aa: CASISLGSPSGYTF
cdr3_nt: TGTGCCAGCATCTCTCTTGGTTCACCGAGTGGCTACACCTTC

v_call: TRBV5-1
clone_size: -
d_call: -
j_call: TRBJ1-3
cdr3_aa: CASSPQAYSGNTIYF
cdr3_nt: TGCGCCAGCAGCCCTCAGGCCTACTCTGGAAACACCATATATTTT

v_call: TRBV18
clone_size: -
d_call: TRBD1
j_call: TRBJ1-5
cdr3_aa: CASSSRDRGGQPQHF
cdr3_nt: TGTGCCAGCTCATCCCGGGACAGGGGAGGTCAGCCCCAGCATTTT

v_call: TRBV7-9
clone_size: -
d_call: TRBD2
j_call: TRBJ2-3
cdr3_aa: CASSSPTSGGAGTDTQYF
cdr3_nt: TGTGCCAGCAGCTCCCCGACTAGCGGGGGGGCCGGGACAGATACGCAGTATTTT

v_call: TRBV19
clone_size: -
d_call: TRBD1
j_call: TRBJ1-2
cdr3_aa: CASSMDRGLAGYTF
cdr3_nt: TGTGCCAGTAGTATGGACAGGGGGCTAGCTGGCTACACCTTC

v_call: TRBV30
clone_size: -
d_call: -
j_call: TRBJ1-6
cdr3_aa: CASSRGYNSPLHF
cdr3_nt: TGTGCCTCCTCCCGGGGCTATAATTCACCCCTCCACTTT

v_call: TRBV10-2
clone_size: -
d_call: -
j_call: TRBJ2-1
cdr3_aa: CATSQYPYNEQFF
cdr3_nt: TGCGCCACCTCCCAGTACCCCTACAATGAGCAGTTCTTC

v_call: TRBV28
clone_size: once
d_call: -
j_call: TRBJ1-2
cdr3_aa: CATRQGLRNGYTF
cdr3_nt: TGTGCCACACGCCAGGGGCTCAGGAATGGCTACACCTTC

v_call: TRBV6-6
clone_size: -
d_call: -
j_call: TRBJ1-5
cdr3_aa: CASSRPHSPLNQPQHF
cdr3_nt: TGTGCCAGCAGCCGACCTCATAGCCCCTTGAATCAGCCCCAGCATTTT

v_call: TRBV5-8
clone_size: -
d_call: -
j_call: TRBJ2-1
cdr3_aa: CASRLASAYNEQFF
cdr3_nt: TGTGCCAGCCGCTTAGCGTCCGCCTACAATGAGCAGTTCTTC

v_call: TRBV27
clone_size: once
d_call: -
j_call: TRBJ1-4
cdr3_aa: CASSYGSGQGSTTNEKLFF
cdr3_nt: TGTGCCAGCAGCTACGGCTCGGGCCAGGGATCGACAACTAATGAAAAACTGTTTTTT

v_call: TRBV28
clone_size: -
d_call: -
j_call: TRBJ2-1
cdr3_aa: CASSNYRNEQFF
cdr3_nt: TGTGCCAGCAGCAACTACAGGAATGAGCAGTTCTTC

v_call: TRBV5-1
clone_size: -
d_call: -
j_call: TRBJ2-1
cdr3_aa: CASSLGADHNEQFF
cdr3_nt: TGCGCCAGCAGCCTTGGAGCCGATCACAATGAGCAGTTCTTC

v_call: TRBV10-3
clone_size: -
d_call: -
j_call: TRBJ2-4
cdr3_aa: CAISDSHTTEAKNIQYF
cdr3_nt: TGTGCCATCAGTGATTCTCACACAACAGAGGCCAAAAACATTCAGTACTTC

v_call: TRBV10-3
clone_size: -
d_call: TRBD2
j_call: TRBJ2-7
cdr3_aa: CAFSTGTSDEQYF
cdr3_nt: TGTGCCTTCTCCACCGGGACTAGTGACGAGCAGTACTTC

v_call: TRBV18
clone_size: -
d_call: -
j_call: TRBJ1-5
cdr3_aa: CASSRDTEDQPQHF
cdr3_nt: TGTGCCAGCTCCCGTGACACCGAAGATCAGCCCCAGCATTTT

v_call: TRBV7-9
clone_size: -
d_call: -
j_call: TRBJ1-4
cdr3_aa: CASTGGRNEKLFF
cdr3_nt: TGTGCCAGCACGGGGGGGAGGAATGAAAAACTGTTTTTT

v_call: TRBV7-2
clone_size: -
d_call: -
j_call: TRBJ1-6
cdr3_aa: CASSPPGATGSPLHF
cdr3_nt: TGTGCCAGCAGCCCTCCAGGGGCGACCGGTTCACCCCTCCACTTT

v_call: TRBV4-1
clone_size: -
d_call: TRBD2
j_call: TRBJ2-7
cdr3_aa: CASSQGGGGFEQYF
cdr3_nt: TGCGCCAGCAGCCAAGGCGGGGGTGGGTTCGAGCAGTACTTC

v_call: TRBV28
clone_size: -
d_call: TRBD1
j_call: TRBJ1-4
cdr3_aa: CASRRDRVNEKLFF
cdr3_nt: TGTGCCAGCAGAAGGGACAGAGTTAATGAAAAACTGTTTTTT

v_call: TRBV4-1
clone_size: -
d_call: -
j_call: TRBJ2-7
cdr3_aa: CASSQVSHSPAYEQYF
cdr3_nt: TGCGCCAGCAGCCAAGTGTCACATAGCCCCGCCTACGAGCAGTACTTC

v_call: TRBV27
clone_size: -
d_call: -
j_call: TRBJ2-1
cdr3_aa: CASSGVGGWFSGYNEQFF
cdr3_nt: TGTGCCAGCTCAGGGGTCGGGGGGTGGTTTTCGGGCTACAATGAGCAGTTCTTC